The 26 T cell receptor beta chains in this list originate from one sample, sequenced in a study of T cell repertoires in MIS-A myocarditis. TCRdb's table, derived via immunoSEQ multiplex PCR, lists solely in-frame clones and lacks some. Seen here are more than 6,000 clones, about 81% observed once, and the top ten hold roughly a fifth. Material for sequencing was right inferior lung lobe tissue obtained at autopsy. The receptors derive from a man in his late teens or twenties with fulminant myocarditis from multisystem inflammatory syndrome in adults (MIS-A) after COVID-19.

V and J are TRBV11-3 and TRBJ2-5; D may correspond to TRBD1 or TRBD2 (5 bases each). The CDR3 totals 13 residues. Germline CDR1 is SGHNT and CDR2 is YENEEA. V lost 6 bases and J 3 bases, leaving 11 bases between the germline ends. CDR3 sequence reads: CASSWGPKETQYF. Here the CDR3 DNA reads TGTGCCAGCAGTTGGGGACCCAAAGAGACCCAGTACTTC.

CDR3 nucleotide sequence: TGTGCCAGCAGCGTGGGGAGGGATGAGCAGTTCTTC. It yields the protein CASSVGRDEQFF. The V call is TRBV9, the J call TRBJ2-1; 7 bases fit TRBD2. The CDR3 is 12 residues long. The V and J ends lost 2 bases and 8 bases, in that order; junction bases with no gene match: 1. Germline CDR1 SGDLS, CDR2 YYNGEE. Looking up the rest from reference TRBV9 and TRBJ2-1 gives the full variable domain: DSGVTQTPKHLITATGQRVTLRCSPRSGDLSVYWYQQSLDQGLQFLIQYYNGEERAKGNILERFSAQQFPDLHSELNLSSLELGDSALYFCASSVGRDEQFFGPGTRLTVL.

Only a few counts were recorded for this clone. The chain carries TRBV6-5 and TRBJ2-7, with D tentatively TRBD1 (6 bases). Trimming left V 10 bases short and J 3 bases short, with 10 bases between. The germline gives CDR1 MNHEY, CDR2 SVGAGI. The CDR3 spans 11 residues. This CDR3 is CATLTGYEQYF. The DNA of the CDR3 is TGTGCCACCCTGACAGGCTACGAGCAGTACTTC.

The V and J genes are TRBV4-1 and TRBJ1-2, with TRBD1 identical over 8 bases. Germline V gene data show CDR1 as MGHRA and CDR2 as YSYEKL. J was trimmed by 8 bases and V by 0 bases; bases with no gene match: 8. The CDR3 has 15 amino acids. The DNA of the CDR3 is TGCGCCAGCAGCCAAGAAGAGACAGGGGAAAGGGGCTACACCTTC. It specifies CASSQEETGERGYTF.

The rearrangement links TRBV2 to TRBJ2-2; D ambiguous. V was clipped by 3 bases and J by 3 bases, with 8 bases between them. The length of the CDR3 is 14 residues. Germline V CDR1 and CDR2: SNHLY, FYNNEI. The CDR3 DNA sequence: TGTGCCAGCAGTGACGAAAGCGACACCGGGGAGCTGTTTTTT. This codes for CASSDESDTGELFF.

This chain links TRBV27 with TRBJ2-7, with 7 bases matching TRBD1. The CDR3 covers 13 residues. V was pared by 2 bases and J by 6 bases, with 4 bases of the junction left unmatched. Germline V gives CDR1 MNHEY, CDR2 SMNVEV (reference sequence). The DNA of the CDR3 is TGTGCCAGCAGTTTACACAGGGGCGGCGAGCAGTACTTC. Residues: CASSLHRGGEQYF.

V usage is TRBV19 and J usage is TRBJ1-1; 9 bases match TRBD1. Germline CDR1 LNHDA, CDR2 SQIVND (reference sequence). J gave up 4 bases and V 3 bases, and 9 bases lay outside the gene matches. The CDR3 has 16 residues. CDR3 nucleotides: TGTGCCAGTAGTATCGGGACAGGGTTATTAGGCACTGAAGCTTTCTTT. It is translated as CASSIGTGLLGTEAFF.

This clone was detected only once. The chain recombines TRBV6-1 with TRBJ2-7; 10 bases are shared with TRBD2. J was trimmed by 1 base and V by 2 bases; bases with no gene match: 2. The germline CDR1 and CDR2 sequences are MNHNS and SASEGT. There are 15 residues in the CDR3. CDR3 in DNA: TGTGCCAGCAGTGAACTAGCGGGAGAATCCTACGAGCAGTACTTC. This codes for CASSELAGESYEQYF.

The table lists this clone with a few counts. V usage is TRBV5-1 and J usage is TRBJ2-2; perhaps TRBD1 as D (6 bases). The V end was cut by 0 bases, the J end by 2 bases, with 11 bases between. Germline CDR1 reads SGHRS; CDR2 reads YFSETQ. The CDR3 contains 16 residues. The CDR3 loop is CASSLEWTANTGELFF. CDR3 DNA: TGCGCCAGCAGCTTGGAATGGACAGCCAACACCGGGGAGCTGTTTTTT.

The CDR3 nucleotides read TGTGCCAGCAGCCGGGGAGCTTATAGCAATCAGCCCCAGCATTTT. Residues: CASSRGAYSNQPQHF. The chain joins TRBV6-2 or TRBV6-3 to TRBJ1-5, with unresolved D. Germline values: CDR1 MNHEY, CDR2 SVGEGT. Trimming cost V 6 bases and J 0 bases, with 12 bases left between them. The CDR3 is made up of 15 amino acids.

The J gene is TRBJ1-1, the V gene TRBV5-1; no clear D. V was trimmed by 1 base and J by 6 bases, leaving 13 bases between them. Germline values: CDR1 SGHRS, CDR2 YFSETQ. The length of the CDR3 is 14 residues. The DNA for the CDR3 is TGCGCCAGCAGCTTGAAAGGGATTGGGGCTGAAGCTTTCTTT. Translated, it gives CASSLKGIGAEAFF.

The rearrangement joins TRBV10-1 to TRBJ1-3; D is ambiguous. The V gene lost 4 bases and the J gene lost 0 bases, with 7 bases spanning the gap. This CDR3 contains 14 residues. Germline V lookup: CDR1 WNHNN, CDR2 SYGVQD (reference sequence). The CDR3 DNA reads as TGCGCCAGCAGTGTGGATCTCTCTGGAAACACCATATATTTT. Amino acids: CASSVDLSGNTIYF.

This rearrangement joins TRBV6-2 or TRBV6-3 to TRBJ2-3, with TRBD1 matching 9 bases. V dropped 6 bases and J dropped 3; count of bases not matched to a gene: 4. In germline, CDR1 is MNHEY, CDR2 SVGEGT. This CDR3 is built from 14 residues. This CDR3 reads CASSTGTGTDTQYF. The CDR3 region has the DNA TGTGCCAGCAGCACCGGGACAGGGACAGATACGCAGTATTTT.

The chain is built from TRBV6-2 or TRBV6-3 and TRBJ1-1; weak D call: TRBD1 (6 bases). V was cut by 2 bases and J by 7 bases, with 8 bases left in between. Germline V gene data show CDR1 as MNHEY and CDR2 as SVGEGT. This CDR3 region has 12 residues. CDR3 region: CASSYRGGEAFF. The CDR3 coding sequence is TGTGCCAGCAGTTACCGAGGGGGTGAAGCTTTCTTT.

CDR3 DNA sequence: TGTGCCAGCAGTTTCTCCGGGACGGAAGCCGGGGAGCTGTTTTTT. Protein: CASSFSGTEAGELFF. This chain joins TRBV6-6 and TRBJ2-2, with D perhaps matching TRBD1 or TRBD2 (5 bases each). V lost 4 bases and J lost 6, with 15 bases in between. CDR3 length: 15 amino acids. Germline loops: CDR1 MNHNY, CDR2 SVGAGI (reference sequence).

This sequence joins TRBV10-3 and TRBJ1-3, with D possibly TRBD1 on 5 matching bases. The V gene lost 11 bases and the J gene lost 2 bases, with 19 bases spanning the gap. There are 15 residues in the CDR3. Germline V gives CDR1 ENHRY, CDR2 SYGVKD. In DNA, the CDR3 is TGTGCCGCAAAAGAAGGGGACGGCGCTGGAAACACCATATATTTT. Translated: CAAKEGDGAGNTIYF.

This chain links TRBV7-3 with TRBJ1-5, with D possibly being TRBD1 (5 bases). Per germline, CDR1 SGHTA and CDR2 FQGTGA. Between the trimmed V and J ends, which lost 5 bases and 6 bases, there was a span of 14 bases. The CDR3 has 14 residues. The CDR3 reads CASSNQGVGQPQHF. The DNA for the CDR3 is TGTGCCAGCAGCAACCAGGGTGTGGGTCAGCCCCAGCATTTT.

The J gene is TRBJ2-7, the V gene TRBV13, with 7 bases that match TRBD2. V was pared by 0 bases and J by 3 bases, with 2 bases of the junction left unmatched. The length of the CDR3 is 14 residues. Germline loops: CDR1 PRHDT, CDR2 FYEKMQ (reference sequence). The CDR3 loop is CASSLGTSFYEQYF. The CDR3 DNA follows: TGTGCCAGCAGCTTAGGGACTAGCTTCTACGAGCAGTACTTC.

The V gene is TRBV6-6, the J gene TRBJ2-3; D is possibly TRBD1 or TRBD2 (7 bases each). The CDR3 totals 16 residues. Trimming removed 8 bases at V and 2 bases at J, with 20 bases between. Germline CDR1 and CDR2: MNHNY and SVGAGI (reference sequence). The chain's CDR3 is CASDLARGGNTDTQYF. The CDR3 DNA reads as TGTGCCAGCGACCTCGCCAGGGGGGGTAACACAGATACGCAGTATTTT.

A word on this clone: An end of the junction does not agree with germline; a read error may underlie this. The rearrangement uses TRBV19 and TRBJ1-5; no clear D. Germline CDR1 LNHDA, CDR2 SQIVND (reference sequence). The CDR3 totals 14 residues. This CDR3 is CTSKSTDGNQPQHF. The CDR3 coding sequence is TGTACCAGTAAGAGTACTGATGGCAATCAGCCCCAGCATTTT.

The chain is built from TRBV19 and TRBJ2-7, with D possibly matching TRBD2 (6 bases). Trimming removed 5 bases from V and 6 bases from J, with 11 bases in between. The CDR3 contains 12 residues. The germline CDR1 and CDR2 sequences are LNHDA and SQIVND (reference sequence). The CDR3 DNA follows: TGTGCCAGTAGTTTCGGGGGTCCCGAGCAGTACTTC. Protein product: CASSFGGPEQYF.

V and J are TRBV27 and TRBJ2-2, with D possibly being TRBD2 (6 bases). The CDR3 is made up of 14 amino acids. Germline CDR1 reads MNHEY; CDR2 reads SMNVEV (reference sequence). V lost 2 bases to trimming and J lost 7 bases, with 11 bases between them. The CDR3 DNA sequence: TGTGCCAGCAGTTTAGGGCTAGCGAACGGGGAGCTGTTTTTT. It translates to CASSLGLANGELFF.

This clone is a singleton in its sample. The V call is TRBV10-3, the J call TRBJ1-3; D remains ambiguous. CDR3 size: 15 residues. Germline values: CDR1 ENHRY, CDR2 SYGVKD. Trimming stripped 0 bases from V and 0 bases from J, with 6 bases between. CDR3 DNA sequence: TGTGCCATCAGTGAGTCACCTTCCTCTGGAAACACCATATATTTT. Translation: CAISESPSSGNTIYF.

This clone has only a few counts. The chain is built from TRBV2 and TRBJ1-4, with D perhaps TRBD1 (6 bases). The V and J ends lost 5 bases and 7 bases respectively, with 23 bases between them. CDR3 length: 17 amino acids. From germline, CDR1 is SNHLY and CDR2 FYNNEI. CDR3 region: CASSPHITGGEGEKLFF. For the CDR3, the DNA is TGTGCCAGCAGTCCCCATATTACGGGGGGCGAGGGTGAAAAACTGTTTTTT.

This chain connects TRBV7-2 to TRBJ2-3, with 10 bases lining up with TRBD2. Germline values: CDR1 SGHTA, CDR2 FQGNSA. The CDR3 totals 19 residues. V lost 2 bases to trimming and J lost 5 bases; unmatched junction nucleotides: 16. CDR3: CASSLLPSGGSSKGDTQYF. CDR3 sequence (DNA): TGTGCCAGCAGCTTACTGCCTAGCGGGGGCTCTTCCAAAGGAGATACGCAGTATTTT. Together with reference TRBV7-2 and TRBJ2-3, the CDR3 gives the full variable domain: GAGVSQSPSNKVTEKGKDVELRCDPISGHTALYWYRQSLGQGLEFLIYFQGNSAPDKSGLPSDRFSAERTGGSVSTLTIQRTQQEDSAVYLCASSLLPSGGSSKGDTQYFGPGTRLTVL.

J is TRBJ1-4 and V is TRBV6-5; the match to TRBD1 covers 9 bases. CDR1 is MNHEY and CDR2 is SVGAGI in the germline V gene. The CDR3 sequence is 15 residues long. The V gene end was trimmed by 5 bases and the J gene end by 7 bases; junction bases not matched to a gene: 8. CDR3 sequence (DNA): TGTGCCAGCAGTACTACCGGGACAGGGCGTGAAAAACTGTTTTTT. This gives the protein CASSTTGTGREKLFF.